Shown below are 24 T cell receptor beta chains from a single sample sequenced in a study of cytomegalovirus exposure and HLA in healthy donors. The protocol was immunoSEQ multiplex PCR, while the TCRdb copy is restricted to in-frame clones and leaves out a portion. The repertoire holds about 160,000 clones, 70% to 90% seen once, with around 6% in the top ten. Input material: PBMCs. Receptors were obtained from a woman between 25 and 40 years old in good health and CMV-seronegative.

Concerning this clone: Other nucleotide sequences from this sample produce the same CDR3. The chain employs TRBV6-5 and TRBJ2-1, with D perhaps being TRBD1 or TRBD2 (5 bases each). The CDR3 sequence is 11 residues long. Germline loops: CDR1 MNHEY, CDR2 SVGAGI. With 5 bases removed from V and 7 bases from J, the gap between germline ends came to 6 bases. In DNA, the CDR3 is TGTGCCAGCAGTGGGGGAAATGAGCAGTTCTTC. It codes for CASSGGNEQFF.

The chain is built from TRBV2 and TRBJ2-7, with 8 bases that match TRBD2. This CDR3 region has 14 residues. CDR1 is SNHLY and CDR2 is FYNNEI in the germline V gene. V lost 11 bases and J lost 1; bases outside the gene matches: 10. CDR3 loop: CASQVGGGSYEQYF. CDR3 sequence (DNA): TGTGCCTCACAGGTCGGCGGGGGGTCCTACGAGCAGTACTTC.

The genes are TRBV19 and TRBJ2-1; TRBD2 aligns across 13 bases. The CDR3 is 17 amino acids. In germline, CDR1 is LNHDA, CDR2 SQIVND (reference sequence). The V gene end was trimmed by 8 bases and the J gene end by 0 bases; junction bases not matched to a gene: 7. The chain's CDR3 is CASSRTSGGSSYNEQFF. The CDR3, as DNA: TGTGCCAGTTCCCGGACTAGCGGGGGAAGCTCCTACAATGAGCAGTTCTTC.

In this sample, this clone turned up a few times. The V call is TRBV19, the J call TRBJ1-2; 7 bases agree with TRBD1. CDR3 length equals 15 residues. V dropped 3 bases and J dropped 2; count of bases not matched to a gene: 6. Germline V gene sequence: CDR1 LNHDA, CDR2 SQIVND (reference sequence). The CDR3 nucleotides read TGTGCCAGTAGTATCCTAGCGACAGGGAACTATGGCTACACCTTC. It encodes CASSILATGNYGYTF.

The CDR3 loop is CASSEWENYGYTF. Here the CDR3 DNA reads TGTGCCAGCAGTGAATGGGAGAACTATGGCTACACCTTC. V and J are TRBV6-1 and TRBJ1-2, with unresolved D. CDR1 and CDR2 from the germline V gene are MNHNS and SASEGT. V shed 2 bases and J shed 2 bases, with 6 bases lying between them. The CDR3 contains 13 residues.

J is TRBJ2-3 and V is TRBV4-2; the D gene is possibly TRBD2 (5 bases). The CDR3 is 16 amino acids. Trimming shortened V by 2 bases and J by 8 bases, and 20 bases separated the two germline ends. Germline V lookup: CDR1 LGHNA, CDR2 YNFKEQ. CDR3 nucleotide sequence: TGTGCCAGCAGCCAAACGCAACTAGGTGCGGATCGTACGCAGTATTTT. It is translated as CASSQTQLGADRTQYF.

This clone was picked up one time. This chain connects TRBV16 to TRBJ2-2; D gene uncertain. Trimming cost V 0 bases and J 5 bases, with 10 bases left between them. The CDR3 consists of 15 residues. Germline values: CDR1 KGHSY, CDR2 FQNENV. CDR3 nucleotides: TGTGCCAGCAGCCAATCGCGACTGCAGACCGGGGAGCTGTTTTTT. The encoded protein is CASSQSRLQTGELFF. Combining the CDR3 with reference TRBV16 and TRBJ2-2 gives the whole variable domain GEEVAQTPKHLVRGEGQKAKLYCAPIKGHSYVFWYQQVLKNEFKFLISFQNENVFDETGMPKERFSAKCLPNSPCSLEIQATKLEDSAVYFCASSQSRLQTGELFFGEGSRLTVL.

V gene TRBV5-1 combines with J gene TRBJ2-6; D may be TRBD1 or TRBD2 (5 bases each). Germline CDR1 is SGHRS and CDR2 is YFSETQ. Trimming cost V 2 bases and J 2 bases, with 11 bases left between them. This CDR3 is built from 16 residues. CDR3 nucleotide sequence: TGCGCCAGCAGCTTTCAGGGAGAAGCTGGGGCCAACGTCCTGACTTTC. It yields the protein CASSFQGEAGANVLTF. Supplemented by reference TRBV5-1 and TRBJ2-6, the full variable domain reads KAGVTQTPRYLIKTRGQQVTLSCSPISGHRSVSWYQQTPGQGLQFLFEYFSETQRNKGNFPGRFSGRQFSNSRSEMNVSTLELGDSALYLCASSFQGEAGANVLTFGAGSRLTVL.

The CDR3 DNA is TGTGCCTGGAGTTATGGGGGAACCGATGAGCAGTTCTTC. Translated: CAWSYGGTDEQFF. The V and J genes are TRBV30 and TRBJ2-1, with D possibly being TRBD1 or TRBD2 (5 bases each). The CDR3 sequence is 13 residues long. CDR1 and CDR2 (germline): GTSNPN, SVGIG (reference sequence). With 2 bases removed from V and 8 bases from J, the gap between germline ends came to 13 bases.

The chain combines TRBV9 with TRBJ2-7; D gene uncertain. In germline, CDR1 is SGDLS, CDR2 YYNGEE. V was cut by 0 bases and J by 0 bases, with 13 bases left in between. This CDR3 has 16 amino acids. The CDR3 region has the DNA TGTGCCAGCAGCGTAGGCGGTCAGACCCGCTCCTACGAGCAGTACTTC. Translating it yields CASSVGGQTRSYEQYF.

The V gene is TRBV30, the J gene TRBJ2-1; the match to TRBD2 covers 13 bases. Per the germline V gene, CDR1 is GTSNPN and CDR2 is SVGIG (reference sequence). CDR3 length equals 21 residues. V was clipped by 0 bases and J by 1 base; unmatched bases: 15. CDR3 sequence: CAWSVGLGGLAGVGSYNEQFF. CDR3 sequence (DNA): TGTGCCTGGAGTGTAGGCCTGGGCGGACTAGCGGGAGTCGGGTCCTACAATGAGCAGTTCTTC.

The chain joins TRBV7-3 to TRBJ2-3; D is ambiguous. V was trimmed by 5 bases and J by 3 bases, leaving 15 bases between them. The germline V gene encodes CDR1 SGHTA and CDR2 FQGTGA. The length of the CDR3 is 15 residues. CDR3 coding DNA: TGTGCCAGCAGCCCAGGCGGTGCCATGACAGATACGCAGTATTTT. It is translated as CASSPGGAMTDTQYF.

V is TRBV20-1 and J is TRBJ2-1, with D perhaps TRBD2 (6 bases). V dropped 3 bases and J dropped 10 bases, with 10 bases sitting between them. The V gene's germline CDR1 is DFQATT and CDR2 SNEGSKA (reference sequence). The CDR3 is 11 amino acids. The DNA of the CDR3 is TGCAGTGCTAGTTCTAGCGTCGAGCAGTTCTTC. This codes for CSASSSVEQFF.

The V and J genes are TRBV6-1 and TRBJ1-1; D unclear. The germline CDR1 and CDR2 sequences are MNHNS and SASEGT. This CDR3 contains 12 residues. With 10 bases removed from V and 6 bases from J, the gap between germline ends came to 15 bases. In DNA form, the CDR3 reads TGTGCCACCTCGGACCGCCTCTCTGAAGCTTTCTTT. Encoded protein: CATSDRLSEAFF.

The J gene is TRBJ2-3, the V gene TRBV5-1; weak D call: TRBD1 (5 bases). V was trimmed by 0 bases and J by 3 bases, leaving 17 bases between them. The germline gives CDR1 SGHRS, CDR2 YFSETQ. This CDR3 spans 17 amino acids. CDR3 nucleotides: TGCGCCAGCAGCTTGGGGGCCCGTGGGGCAGGGACAGATACGCAGTATTTT. Translated, it gives CASSLGARGAGTDTQYF.

This chain connects TRBV5-1 to TRBJ1-5, with 7 bases fitting TRBD1. CDR1 and CDR2 from the germline V gene are SGHRS and YFSETQ. The trim removed 0 bases at V and 4 bases at J, leaving 13 bases unmatched. This CDR3 comprises 18 residues. CDR3 bases: TGCGCCAGCAGCTTGGAACCGGGACAGCCCAATCGGAATCAGCCCCAGCATTTT. It encodes CASSLEPGQPNRNQPQHF. The entire variable domain, with the rest obtained from reference TRBV5-1 and TRBJ1-5, is as follows: KAGVTQTPRYLIKTRGQQVTLSCSPISGHRSVSWYQQTPGQGLQFLFEYFSETQRNKGNFPGRFSGRQFSNSRSEMNVSTLELGDSALYLCASSLEPGQPNRNQPQHFGDGTRLSIL.

This clone occurred once. The rearrangement links TRBV7-9 to TRBJ2-3, with TRBD2 as a possible D gene (6 bases). Trimming took off 2 bases at V and 2 bases at J, with 8 bases between the two ends. The CDR3 totals 14 residues. Germline-derived CDR1 and CDR2 are SEHNR and FQNEAQ (reference sequence). CDR3 nucleotide sequence: TGTGCCAGCAGCTTACGGGAGATCACAGATACGCAGTATTTT. It specifies CASSLREITDTQYF.

The CDR3 DNA is TGTGCCAGCAGCCGCTTAACGACAGGTTTTACTGAAGCTTTCTTT. Amino acids: CASSRLTTGFTEAFF. The chain employs TRBV14 and TRBJ1-1; D is possibly TRBD1 (6 bases). This CDR3 comprises 15 residues. V lost 4 bases and J 5 bases, leaving 17 bases between the germline ends. Germline lookup yields CDR1 SGHDN and CDR2 FVKESK.

The chain combines TRBV7-3 with TRBJ2-3, with 7 bases aligning to TRBD1. V dropped 3 bases and J dropped 6; count of bases not matched to a gene: 6. Germline CDR1 is SGHTA and CDR2 is FQGTGA. The CDR3 is 14 residues long. The CDR3 spells CASSFRGGGDTQYF. The CDR3 DNA reads TGTGCCAGCAGCTTTCGAGGGGGCGGGGATACGCAGTATTTT.

This clone came up once. V usage is TRBV7-8 and J usage is TRBJ1-1; the D is unclear. The CDR3 is made up of 15 amino acids. The germline gives CDR1 SGHVS, CDR2 FQNEAQ. V dropped 3 bases and J dropped 1 base, with 12 bases sitting between them. CDR3 sequence: CASSFVPRKNTEAFF. CDR3 nucleotide sequence: TGTGCCAGCAGCTTCGTCCCGAGAAAGAACACTGAAGCTTTCTTT. Complete variable domain (other parts from reference TRBV7-8 and TRBJ1-1): GAGVSQSPRYKVAKRGQDVALRCDPISGHVSLFWYQQALGQGPEFLTYFQNEAQLDKSGLPSDRFFAERPEGSVSTLKIQRTQQEDSAVYLCASSFVPRKNTEAFFGQGTRLTVV.

DNA of the CDR3: TGTGCCAGCAGTGAAAGGGACACTATTAACTATGGCTACACCTTC. Translation: CASSERDTINYGYTF. The V call is TRBV2, the J call TRBJ1-2; perhaps TRBD1 as D (6 bases). The V gene's germline CDR1 is SNHLY and CDR2 FYNNEI. V was clipped by 2 bases and J by 1 base, with 11 bases between them. This CDR3 has 15 amino acids.

This clone was detected only once. J is TRBJ1-1 and V is TRBV2; D is undetermined. The CDR3 loop spans 15 amino acids. The ends were cut back, 5 bases at V and 0 bases at J, with 13 bases in the middle. CDR1 and CDR2 from the germline V gene are SNHLY and FYNNEI. CDR3 residues: CASSYSGPLNTEAFF. The DNA for the CDR3 is TGTGCCAGCAGTTACAGCGGACCGTTGAACACTGAAGCTTTCTTT.

This clone has only one observation. The chain couples TRBV5-4 to TRBJ2-2; 7 bases align to TRBD1. This CDR3 comprises 15 residues. Germline-derived CDR1 and CDR2 are SGHNT and YYREEE (reference sequence). The trim removed 4 bases at V and 5 bases at J, leaving 8 bases unmatched. The DNA for the CDR3 is TGTGCCAGCAGCGGACCGGGACAGCTTACCGGGGAGCTGTTTTTT. Translating gives CASSGPGQLTGELFF.

This chain uses TRBV19 with TRBJ2-1; a weak D match, TRBD1 (6 bases). The V end was cut by 7 bases, the J end by 7 bases, with 17 bases between. There are 14 residues in the CDR3. Germline CDR1 LNHDA, CDR2 SQIVND (reference sequence). This chain's CDR3 is CASNEQGAGNEQFF. CDR3 nucleotide sequence: TGTGCCAGTAATGAACAGGGAGCTGGTAATGAGCAGTTCTTC.